In this sample, the clone carrying this TCR beta chain turned up many times. Antigen: not known. The sample comes from a study of metastatic and nonmetastatic thyroid tumors. Study information: The comparison covered peripheral blood and tumor or nodule tissue in malignant and benign thyroid patients. Study-wide results and caveats: Versus benign nodules, malignant thyroid tumors reportedly had significantly higher TCR beta diversity, in blood and tumor.

Authors' data handling: The study took CDR3 differences across clinicopathological groups and made a distant-metastasis classifier for papillary thyroid cancer from them. TCRdb re-called the PCR reads via MiXCR. These V and J calls derive from TCRdb rather than the authors' analysis. The sample has tens of thousands of clones, roughly 15% seen once. V gave up 0 bases and J gave up 3 bases; unmatched junction bases: 9. CDR3 length equals 18 residues. Germline V gives CDR1 LGHDT, CDR2 YNNKEL (reference sequence). Every patient underwent thyroid surgery untreated. The receptor was derived from a female donor with papillary thyroid cancer or a benign thyroid nodule (not recorded which). Some clones in this sample may be carry-over from other donors' samples. This chain uses TRBV3-1 with TRBJ2-1; 9 nucleotides align to TRBD2. Sample: blood. The CDR3 is CASSQEPRLAAVYNEQFF. The CDR3 region has the DNA TGTGCCAGCAGCCAAGAACCCCGACTAGCGGCCGTCTACAATGAGCAGTTCTTC.